This passage covers 8 T cell receptor beta chains from one sample sequenced in a study of cytotoxic CD8 clonotypes in ibrutinib-treated CLL. Data came from immunoSEQ multiplex PCR; TCRdb stores just in-frame clones and leaves some out. Of 130,000 to 150,000 clones listed, 70% to 80% are singletons. Sample: PBMCs, taken after 12 months of ibrutinib treatment. These TCRs come from a human donor with chronic lymphocytic leukemia.

CDR3 nucleotides: TGTGCCAGCAGCAGCTTCCCGGGGAGCTCTGGAAACACCATATATTTT. Translation gives CASSSFPGSSGNTIYF. This chain uses TRBV5-5 with TRBJ1-3; D remains ambiguous. The CDR3 is 16 amino acids. The germline gives CDR1 SGHKS, CDR2 YYEKEE (reference sequence). V was trimmed by 4 bases and J by 0 bases, leaving 14 bases between them.

V usage is TRBV11-2 and J usage is TRBJ2-7; 11 bases are a match to TRBD2. This CDR3 region has 13 residues. Trimming removed 3 bases from V and 6 bases from J; junction bases left unmatched: 1. CDR1 and CDR2 from the germline V gene are SGHAT and FQNNGV. CDR3 DNA: TGTGCCAGCAGCTTCGGGACTAGCGGCGAGCAGTACTTC. This sequence encodes CASSFGTSGEQYF.

This chain connects TRBV19 to TRBJ2-1, with D perhaps being TRBD1 or TRBD2 (5 bases each). The germline V gene has CDR1 LNHDA and CDR2 SQIVND (reference sequence). The CDR3 extends over 15 amino acids. V gave up 6 bases and J gave up 0 bases, with 12 bases separating them. The CDR3 region has the DNA TGTGCCAGTAGCCTGGGACGGAGCTCCTACAATGAGCAGTTCTTC. The encoded protein is CASSLGRSSYNEQFF.

The chain carries TRBV27 and TRBJ1-1, with 9 bases matching TRBD1. V gave up 5 bases and J gave up 11 bases; unmatched junction bases: 9. CDR1 and CDR2 (germline): MNHEY, SMNVEV (reference sequence). The CDR3 loop spans 13 amino acids. Written as DNA, the CDR3 is TGTGCCAGCAGTATCGCCCGGGACAGGGTCGCTTTCTTT. As protein: CASSIARDRVAFF.

The chain has TRBV5-6 and TRBJ2-5; no clear D gene. Trimming left V 1 base short and J 3 bases short, with 4 bases between. Germline V CDR1 and CDR2: SGHDT, YYEEEE. The CDR3 is 12 amino acids. The CDR3 region is CASSLFKETQYF. DNA for the CDR3: TGTGCCAGCAGCTTGTTCAAAGAGACCCAGTACTTC. The whole variable domain, filled in from reference TRBV5-6 and TRBJ2-5, reads DAGVTQSPTHLIKTRGQQVTLRCSPKSGHDTVSWYQQALGQGPQFIFQYYEEEERQRGNFPDRFSGHQFPNYSSELNVNALLLGDSALYLCASSLFKETQYFGPGTRLLVL.

This chain joins TRBV4-2 and TRBJ2-5; D not resolved. Germline V lookup: CDR1 LGHNA, CDR2 YNFKEQ. This CDR3 contains 18 residues. With 0 bases removed from V and 3 bases from J, the gap between germline ends came to 20 bases. The DNA of the CDR3 is TGTGCCAGCAGCCAAGATGCAAGCAGTATTAGGAAAAAAGAGACCCAGTACTTC. This sequence encodes CASSQDASSIRKKETQYF.

This clone has only one observation. The chain is built from TRBV19 and TRBJ2-2; possible D gene TRBD1, 6 bases. CDR1 is LNHDA, CDR2 SQIVND, per germline (reference sequence). V was clipped by 2 bases and J by 0 bases, with 13 bases between them. CDR3 length equals 17 residues. CDR3: CASSISVTGPNTGELFF. The CDR3 nucleotides are TGTGCCAGTAGTATATCTGTAACAGGGCCGAACACCGGGGAGCTGTTTTTT.

The chain has TRBV2 and TRBJ1-4; a weak D match, TRBD1 (6 bases). With 6 bases removed from V and 8 bases from J, the gap between germline ends came to 10 bases. Germline V gives CDR1 SNHLY, CDR2 FYNNEI. CDR3 length equals 12 residues. CDR3 in DNA: TGTGCCAGCAGACGGGACACAGAAAAACTGTTTTTT. Amino acids: CASRRDTEKLFF.